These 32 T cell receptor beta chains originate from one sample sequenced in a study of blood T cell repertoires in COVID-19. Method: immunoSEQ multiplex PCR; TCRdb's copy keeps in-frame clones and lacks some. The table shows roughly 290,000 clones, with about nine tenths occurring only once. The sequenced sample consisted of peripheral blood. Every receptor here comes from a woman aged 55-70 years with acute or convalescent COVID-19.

The CDR3 region has the DNA TGTGCCAGCACCTACCGCAGGTTGAGCACAGATACGCAGTATTTT. Its translation: CASTYRRLSTDTQYF. The chain carries TRBV2 and TRBJ2-3; no definite D call. Trimming removed 7 bases from V and 0 bases from J, with 14 bases in between. Germline V lookup: CDR1 SNHLY, CDR2 FYNNEI. This CDR3 is 15 amino acids long.

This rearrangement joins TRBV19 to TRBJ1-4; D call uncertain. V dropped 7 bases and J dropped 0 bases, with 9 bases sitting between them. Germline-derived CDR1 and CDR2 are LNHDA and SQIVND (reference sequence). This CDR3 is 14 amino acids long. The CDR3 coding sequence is TGTGCCAGTACCCCGGAGGCAACTAATGAAAAACTGTTTTTT. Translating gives CASTPEATNEKLFF.

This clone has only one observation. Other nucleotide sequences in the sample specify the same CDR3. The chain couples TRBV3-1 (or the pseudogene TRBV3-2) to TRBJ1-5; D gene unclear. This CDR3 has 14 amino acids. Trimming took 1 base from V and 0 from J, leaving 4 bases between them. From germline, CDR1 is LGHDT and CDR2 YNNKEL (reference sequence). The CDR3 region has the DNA TGTGCCAGCAGCCAAGCTTATAGCAATCAGCCCCAGCATTTT. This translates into CASSQAYSNQPQHF.

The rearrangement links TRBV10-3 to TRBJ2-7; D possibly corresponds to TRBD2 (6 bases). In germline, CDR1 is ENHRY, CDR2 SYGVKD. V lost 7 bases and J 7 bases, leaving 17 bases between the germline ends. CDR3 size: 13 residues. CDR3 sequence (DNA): TGTGCCATCACCGGGACTTATTCGGGAGAGCAGTACTTC. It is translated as CAITGTYSGEQYF.

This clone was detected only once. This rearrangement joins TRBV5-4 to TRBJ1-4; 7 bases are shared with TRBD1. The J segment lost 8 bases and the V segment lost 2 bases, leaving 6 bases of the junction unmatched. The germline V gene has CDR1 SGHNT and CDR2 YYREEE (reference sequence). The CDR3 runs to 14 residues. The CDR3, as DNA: TGTGCCAGCAGCTTAGACAGGGCGGACGAAAAACTGTTTTTT. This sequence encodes CASSLDRADEKLFF. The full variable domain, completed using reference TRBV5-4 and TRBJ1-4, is ETGVTQSPTHLIKTRGQQVTLRCSSQSGHNTVSWYQQALGQGPQFIFQYYREEENGRGNFPPRFSGLQFPNYSSELNVNALELDDSALYLCASSLDRADEKLFFGSGTQLSVL.

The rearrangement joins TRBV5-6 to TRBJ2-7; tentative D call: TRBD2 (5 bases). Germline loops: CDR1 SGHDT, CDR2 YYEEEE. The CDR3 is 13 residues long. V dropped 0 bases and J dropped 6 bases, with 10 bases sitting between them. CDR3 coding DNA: TGTGCCAGCAGCTTGGGGCAGGCGGGCGAGCAGTACTTC. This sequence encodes CASSLGQAGEQYF.

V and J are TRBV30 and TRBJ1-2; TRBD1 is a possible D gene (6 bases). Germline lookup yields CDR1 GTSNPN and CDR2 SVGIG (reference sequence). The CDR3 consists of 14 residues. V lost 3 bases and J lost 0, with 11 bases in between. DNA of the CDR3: TGTGCCTGGAGGGTGGACAGCGCTAACTATGGCTACACCTTC. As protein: CAWRVDSANYGYTF.

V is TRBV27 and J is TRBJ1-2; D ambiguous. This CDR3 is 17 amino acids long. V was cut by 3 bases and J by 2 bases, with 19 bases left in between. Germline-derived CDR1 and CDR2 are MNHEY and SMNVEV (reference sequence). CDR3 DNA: TGTGCCAGCAGTTTCGCCGGGCCAGGCGGGCCGAACTATGGCTACACCTTC. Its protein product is CASSFAGPGGPNYGYTF.

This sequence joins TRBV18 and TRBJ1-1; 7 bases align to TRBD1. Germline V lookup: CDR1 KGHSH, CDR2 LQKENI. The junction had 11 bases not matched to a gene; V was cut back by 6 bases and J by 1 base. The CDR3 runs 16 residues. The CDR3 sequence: CASSIQGLMRNTEAFF. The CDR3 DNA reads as TGTGCCAGCTCTATACAGGGGTTAATGCGGAACACTGAAGCTTTCTTT.

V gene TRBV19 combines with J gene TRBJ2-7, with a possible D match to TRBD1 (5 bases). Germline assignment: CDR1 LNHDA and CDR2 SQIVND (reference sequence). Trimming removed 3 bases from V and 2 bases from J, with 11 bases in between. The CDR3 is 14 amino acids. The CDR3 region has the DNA TGTGCCAGTAGTATGGGCTGGGGCCCCTACGAGCAGTACTTC. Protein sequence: CASSMGWGPYEQYF. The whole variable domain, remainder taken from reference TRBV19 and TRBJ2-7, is DGGITQSPKYLFRKEGQNVTLSCEQNLNHDAMYWYRQDPGQGLRLIYYSQIVNDFQKGDIAEGYSVSREKKESFPLTVTSAQKNPTAFYLCASSMGWGPYEQYFGPGTRLTVT.

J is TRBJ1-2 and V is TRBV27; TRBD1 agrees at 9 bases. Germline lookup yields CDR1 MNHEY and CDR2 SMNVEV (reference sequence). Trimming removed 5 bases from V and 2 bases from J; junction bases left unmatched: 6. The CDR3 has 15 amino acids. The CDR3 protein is CASSPQGALNYGYTF. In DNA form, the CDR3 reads TGTGCCAGCAGTCCACAGGGGGCGCTGAACTATGGCTACACCTTC.

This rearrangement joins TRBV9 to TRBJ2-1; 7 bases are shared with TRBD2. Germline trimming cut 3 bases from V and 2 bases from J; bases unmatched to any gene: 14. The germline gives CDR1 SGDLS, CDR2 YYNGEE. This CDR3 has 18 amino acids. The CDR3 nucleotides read TGTGCCAGCAGCGAGCGAGGAGGGGAGGGCGGGACCTACAATGAGCAGTTCTTC. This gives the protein CASSERGGEGGTYNEQFF.

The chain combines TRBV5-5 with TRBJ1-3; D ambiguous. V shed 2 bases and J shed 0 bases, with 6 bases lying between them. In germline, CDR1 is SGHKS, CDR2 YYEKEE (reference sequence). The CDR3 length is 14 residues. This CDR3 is CASSFQRSGNTIYF. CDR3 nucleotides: TGTGCCAGCAGCTTCCAGCGCTCTGGAAACACCATATATTTT.

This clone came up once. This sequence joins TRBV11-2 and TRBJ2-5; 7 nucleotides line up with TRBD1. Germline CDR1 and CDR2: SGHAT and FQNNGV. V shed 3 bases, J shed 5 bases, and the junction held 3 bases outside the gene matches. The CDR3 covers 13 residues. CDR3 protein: CASSFGQAETQYF. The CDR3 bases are TGTGCCAGCAGCTTTGGACAGGCCGAGACCCAGTACTTC.

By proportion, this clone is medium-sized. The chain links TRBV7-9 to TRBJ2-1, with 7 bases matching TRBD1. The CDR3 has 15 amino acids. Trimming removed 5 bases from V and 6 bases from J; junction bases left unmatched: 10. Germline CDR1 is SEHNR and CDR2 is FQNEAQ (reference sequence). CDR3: CASSTRDSHLNEQFF. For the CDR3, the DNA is TGTGCCAGCAGCACCCGGGACAGCCACCTCAATGAGCAGTTCTTC.

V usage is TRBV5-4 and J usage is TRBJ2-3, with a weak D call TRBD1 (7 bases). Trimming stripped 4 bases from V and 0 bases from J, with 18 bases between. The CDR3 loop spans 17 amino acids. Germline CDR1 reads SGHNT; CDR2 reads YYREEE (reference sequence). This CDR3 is CASSQGGGGPSTDTQYF. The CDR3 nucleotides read TGTGCCAGCAGCCAAGGCGGAGGGGGCCCTAGCACAGATACGCAGTATTTT.

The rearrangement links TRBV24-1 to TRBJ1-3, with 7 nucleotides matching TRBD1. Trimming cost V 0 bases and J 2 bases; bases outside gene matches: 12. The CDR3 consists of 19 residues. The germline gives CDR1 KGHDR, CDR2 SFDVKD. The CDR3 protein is CATSDLGSEDRLTGNTIYF. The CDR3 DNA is TGTGCCACCAGTGATTTGGGTTCAGAGGACAGGCTTACTGGAAACACCATATATTTT.

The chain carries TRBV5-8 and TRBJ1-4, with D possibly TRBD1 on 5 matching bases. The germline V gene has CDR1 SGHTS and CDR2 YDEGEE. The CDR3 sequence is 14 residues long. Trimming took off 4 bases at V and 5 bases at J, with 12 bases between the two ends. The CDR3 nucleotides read TGTGCCAGCAGCGGGGCACCGAGGAATGAAAAACTGTTTTTT. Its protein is CASSGAPRNEKLFF.

CDR3 loop: CASSSPRGGYAEAFF. The CDR3 nucleotides read TGTGCCAGCAGTTCACCGAGGGGGGGGTACGCTGAAGCTTTCTTT. The gene calls are TRBV28 and TRBJ1-1; D perhaps matches TRBD1 (6 bases). Germline V gene data show CDR1 as MDHEN and CDR2 as SYDVKM. This CDR3 is built from 15 residues. The ends were cut back, 4 bases at V and 6 bases at J, with 18 bases in the middle. Variable domain in full (rest from reference TRBV28 and TRBJ1-1): DVKVTQSSRYLVKRTGEKVFLECVQDMDHENMFWYRQDPGLGLRLIYFSYDVKMKEKGDIPEGYSVSREKKERFSLILESASTNQTSMYLCASSSPRGGYAEAFFGQGTRLTVV.

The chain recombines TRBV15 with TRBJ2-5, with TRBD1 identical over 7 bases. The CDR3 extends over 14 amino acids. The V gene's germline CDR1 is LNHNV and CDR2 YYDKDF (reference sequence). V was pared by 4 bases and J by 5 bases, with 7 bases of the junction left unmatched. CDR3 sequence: CATSTRRGPETQYF. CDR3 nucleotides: TGTGCCACCAGCACGAGAAGGGGGCCGGAGACCCAGTACTTC.

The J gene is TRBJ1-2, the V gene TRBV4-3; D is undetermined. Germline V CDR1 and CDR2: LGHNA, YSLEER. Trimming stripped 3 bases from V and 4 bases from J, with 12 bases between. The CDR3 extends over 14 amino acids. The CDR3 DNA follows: TGCGCCAGCAGCCAGAGCGGAGAATTCTATGGCTACACCTTC. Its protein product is CASSQSGEFYGYTF.

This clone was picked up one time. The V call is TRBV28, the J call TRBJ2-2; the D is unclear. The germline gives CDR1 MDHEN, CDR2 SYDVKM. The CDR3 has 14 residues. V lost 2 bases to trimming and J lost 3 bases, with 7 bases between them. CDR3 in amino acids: CASSLKLYTGELFF. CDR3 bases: TGTGCCAGCAGTTTAAAACTATACACCGGGGAGCTGTTTTTT.

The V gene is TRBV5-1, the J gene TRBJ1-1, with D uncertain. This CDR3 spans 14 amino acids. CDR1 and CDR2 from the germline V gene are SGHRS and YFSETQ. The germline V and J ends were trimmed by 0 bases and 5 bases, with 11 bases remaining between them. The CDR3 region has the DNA TGCGCCAGCAGCTTGGTGGAGGTGAGGACTGAAGCTTTCTTT. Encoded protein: CASSLVEVRTEAFF.

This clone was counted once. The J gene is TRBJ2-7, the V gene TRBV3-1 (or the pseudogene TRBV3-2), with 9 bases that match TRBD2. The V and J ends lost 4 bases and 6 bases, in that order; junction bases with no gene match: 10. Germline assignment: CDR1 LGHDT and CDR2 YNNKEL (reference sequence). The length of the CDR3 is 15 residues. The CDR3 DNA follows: TGTGCCAGCAGCCGTTCATGGACTAGCGATCGCGAGCAGTACTTC. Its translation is CASSRSWTSDREQYF.

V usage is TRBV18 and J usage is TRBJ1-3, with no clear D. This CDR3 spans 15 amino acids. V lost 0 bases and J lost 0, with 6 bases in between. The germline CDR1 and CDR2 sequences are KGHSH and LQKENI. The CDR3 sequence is CASSPPVSSGNTIYF. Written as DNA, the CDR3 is TGTGCCAGCTCACCACCAGTCAGCTCTGGAAACACCATATATTTT. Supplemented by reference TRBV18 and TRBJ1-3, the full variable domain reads NAGVMQNPRHLVRRRGQEARLRCSPMKGHSHVYWYRQLPEEGLKFMVYLQKENIIDESGMPKERFSAEFPKEGPSILRIQQVVRGDSAAYFCASSPPVSSGNTIYFGEGSWLTVV.

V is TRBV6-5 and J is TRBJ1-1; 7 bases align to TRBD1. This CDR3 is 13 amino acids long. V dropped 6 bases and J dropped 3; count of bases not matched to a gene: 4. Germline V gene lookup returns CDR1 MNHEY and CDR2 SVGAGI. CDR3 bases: TGTGCCAGCAGCCCGACAGGGTACACTGAAGCTTTCTTT. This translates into CASSPTGYTEAFF.

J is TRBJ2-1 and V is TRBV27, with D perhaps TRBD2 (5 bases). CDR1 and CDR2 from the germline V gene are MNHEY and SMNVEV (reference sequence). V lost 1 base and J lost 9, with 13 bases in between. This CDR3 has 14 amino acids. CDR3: CASSLLAIRGEQFF. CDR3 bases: TGTGCCAGCAGTTTATTAGCGATCCGGGGTGAGCAGTTCTTC.

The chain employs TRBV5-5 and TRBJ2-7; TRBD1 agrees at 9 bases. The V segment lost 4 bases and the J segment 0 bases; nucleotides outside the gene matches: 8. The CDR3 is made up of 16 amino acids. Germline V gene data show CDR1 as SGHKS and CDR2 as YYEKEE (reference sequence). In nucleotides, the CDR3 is TGTGCCAGCAGCCACAACAGGGGGCTTGACTCCTACGAGCAGTACTTC. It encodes CASSHNRGLDSYEQYF. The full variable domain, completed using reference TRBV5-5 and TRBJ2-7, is DAGVTQSPTHLIKTRGQQVTLRCSPISGHKSVSWYQQVLGQGPQFIFQYYEKEERGRGNFPDRFSARQFPNYSSELNVNALLLGDSALYLCASSHNRGLDSYEQYFGPGTRLTVT.

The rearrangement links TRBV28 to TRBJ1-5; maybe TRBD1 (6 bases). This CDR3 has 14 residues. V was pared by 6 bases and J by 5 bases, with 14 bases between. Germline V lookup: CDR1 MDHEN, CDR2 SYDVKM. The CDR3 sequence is CASRSTGPHQPQHF. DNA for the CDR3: TGTGCCAGCAGGTCCACAGGGCCCCATCAGCCCCAGCATTTT.

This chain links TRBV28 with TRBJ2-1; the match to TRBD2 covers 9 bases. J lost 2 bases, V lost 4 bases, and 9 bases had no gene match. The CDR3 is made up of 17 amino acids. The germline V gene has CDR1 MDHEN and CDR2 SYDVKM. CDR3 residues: CASSSSIAGDPYNEQFF. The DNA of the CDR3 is TGTGCCAGCAGTTCCTCAATAGCGGGAGATCCCTACAATGAGCAGTTCTTC.

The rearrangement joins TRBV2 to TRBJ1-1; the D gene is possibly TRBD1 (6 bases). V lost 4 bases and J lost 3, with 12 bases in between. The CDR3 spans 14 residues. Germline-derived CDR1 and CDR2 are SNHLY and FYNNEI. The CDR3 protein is CASSVAAGDTEAFF. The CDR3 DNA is TGTGCCAGCAGTGTAGCTGCAGGGGACACTGAAGCTTTCTTT.

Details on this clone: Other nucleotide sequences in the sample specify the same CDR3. CDR3 DNA: TGCGCCAGCAGCCAAGAGGGAGCTATGAACACTGAAGCTTTCTTT. The encoded protein is CASSQEGAMNTEAFF. The chain joins TRBV4-3 to TRBJ1-1; D ambiguous. V lost 0 bases and J 0 bases, leaving 8 bases between the germline ends. The CDR3 length is 15 residues. Germline V gives CDR1 LGHNA, CDR2 YSLEER.